The sequence of this T cell receptor beta chain was determined in a study of regulatory T cells in long-lasting Graves disease. Assembly of TCR beta libraries relied on iRepertoire HTBI primers together with Arm-PCR of CDR3 regions. TCRdb independently ran MiXCR on the multiplex PCR reads; one entry per CDR3 protein. The sample consists of 400,000 to 500,000 distinct CDR3 sequences, 15% of them appearing once. V trimming: 6 bases; J trimming: 13 bases; junction bases outside the gene matches: 3. Looked up from germline, CDR1 is SNHLY and CDR2 is FYNNEI. CDR3 length: 10 amino acids. Specified time point: newly diagnosed GD, antithyroid drugs for less than 3 months. Extracted PBMC RNA gave rise to the TCR library. Separately, the same data were catalogued under a study of T cells in Graves' hyperthyroidism and ophthalmopathy. Per that paper: The study enrolled patients aged 18 to 65 with newly diagnosed hyperthyroidism of under 2 months' duration. Researchers ran a first-round RT-PCR on the TCR CDR3 using the HTBI primer set.

The clonotype comes from a young woman with Graves disease. The rearrangement uses TRBV2 and TRBJ2-1; 7 bases fit TRBD2. The sample in question was peripheral blood mononuclear cells (PBMCs), obtained at new diagnosis, from a patient treated with antithyroid drugs. This CDR3 reads CASRRLAQFF. CDR3 bases: TGTGCCAGCAGACGACTAGCACAGTTCTTC.